This T cell receptor beta chain was recovered during a study of T cell repertoires in cytomegalovirus infection (dated by TCRdb to between 2019 and 2020). Concerning the study at large: Donor HLA type was relevant to the analysis, because carriage of CMV infection together with the matching HLA type was indicated by public TCR beta signatures.

This clonotype occurred many times. The antigen it binds to is not known. Qualities for individual bases were not recorded, and no much larger clone is one base off. The sequencer listed for this sample is Illumina HiSeq 1500. TCRdb's own reprocessing of the public reads used fastp at Q25 and MiXCR and kept productive beta chains. Records with the same CDR3 protein are collapsed into one entry carrying the most frequent genes and DNA. The sample contains roughly 230,000 distinct CDR3 sequences, approximately 22% of them found a single time. The ten largest clones take up over 15% of the sample. Summary of the overall study and its limitations: In both this cohort and an independent roughly 350-donor cohort, the cumulative frequency of public TCR beta family members distinguished carriers of CMV infection plus the relevant HLA type. The ex vivo response was dominated by HLA-C-restricted CMV-specific TCR beta clonotypes, which also provided the single most frequent clonotype in two of eight donors.

V and J lose 1 base and 1 base, and a span of 11 bases separates them. The CDR3 numbers 16 residues from cysteine through phenylalanine. Just CDR3 DNA is preserved here, 48 bases in frame from base 1. CDR1 and CDR2, looked up from the germline V gene, are SGHTA and FQGNSA. The receptor's source is a human donor in good health (CMV status not recorded). Some clones in this sample may be carry-over from other donors' samples. The sequencing input was CD8+ T cells from PBMCs. In this chain, TRBV7-2 is recombined with TRBJ2-1; the D gene could be either TRBD1 or TRBD2, each agreeing at 6 bases. The CDR3 in this case is CASSLVGGPSYNEQFF. In nucleotides, the sequence is TGTGCCAGCAGCTTAGTCGGGGGCCCTTCCTACAATGAGCAGTTCTTC.